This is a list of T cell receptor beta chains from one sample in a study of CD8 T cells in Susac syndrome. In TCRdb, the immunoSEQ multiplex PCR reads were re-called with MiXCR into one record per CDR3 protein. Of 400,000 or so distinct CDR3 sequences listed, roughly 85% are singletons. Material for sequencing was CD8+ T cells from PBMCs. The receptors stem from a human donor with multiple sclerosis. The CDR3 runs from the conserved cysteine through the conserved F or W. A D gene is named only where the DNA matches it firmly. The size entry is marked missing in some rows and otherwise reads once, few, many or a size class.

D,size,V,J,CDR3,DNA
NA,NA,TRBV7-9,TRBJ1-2,CASSSARGDGYTF,TGTGCCAGCAGCTCAGCGAGGGGGGATGGCTACACCTTC
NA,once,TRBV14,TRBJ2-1,CASSHFTEKTYNEQFF,TGTGCCAGCAGCCATTTTACAGAAAAGACCTACAATGAGCAGTTCTTC
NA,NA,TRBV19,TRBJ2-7,CASSMFDSSYEQYF,TGTGCCAGTAGTATGTTTGACAGCTCCTACGAGCAGTACTTC
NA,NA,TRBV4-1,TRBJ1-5,CASSLNVQGGQPQHF,TGCGCCAGCAGTCTAAATGTACAGGGAGGTCAGCCCCAGCATTTT
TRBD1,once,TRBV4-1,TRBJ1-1,CASSHGQGVSGAFF,TGCGCCAGCAGCCATGGACAGGGGGTCTCTGGAGCTTTCTTT
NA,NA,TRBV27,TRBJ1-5,CASSLSVSNQPQHF,TGTGCCAGCAGTTTATCGGTTAGCAATCAGCCCCAGCATTTT
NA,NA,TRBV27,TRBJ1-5,CASSLSPSGSQPQHF,TGTGCCAGCAGTTTATCCCCGTCAGGGTCTCAGCCCCAGCATTTT
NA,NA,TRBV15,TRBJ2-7,CATSRGTGTYEQYF,TGTGCCACCAGCAGAGGGACCGGGACCTACGAGCAGTACTTC
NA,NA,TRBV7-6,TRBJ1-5,CASSLAAGQGNQPQHF,TGTGCCAGCAGCTTAGCCGCGGGTCAGGGAAATCAGCCCCAGCATTTT
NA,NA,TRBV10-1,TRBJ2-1,CASSESGQGLYNEQFF,TGCGCCAGCAGTGAGTCAGGGCAGGGCCTCTACAATGAGCAGTTCTTC
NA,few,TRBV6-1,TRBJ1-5,CASSLSDRSSNQPQHF,TGTGCCAGCAGTCTTTCGGACAGATCCAGCAATCAGCCCCAGCATTTT
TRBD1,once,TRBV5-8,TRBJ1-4,CASSSGTAQNEKLFF,TGTGCCAGCAGCTCGGGGACAGCTCAGAATGAAAAACTGTTTTTT
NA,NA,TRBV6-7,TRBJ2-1,CARGRERRENEQFF,TGTGCCCGCGGTAGGGAGAGAAGGGAGAATGAGCAGTTCTTC
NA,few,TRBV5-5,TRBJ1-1,CASSLEENTEAFF,TGTGCCAGCAGCTTGGAGGAGAACACTGAAGCTTTCTTT
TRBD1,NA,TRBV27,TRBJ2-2,CASRILGGDTGELFF,TGTGCCAGCAGGATTTTAGGGGGCGATACCGGGGAGCTGTTTTTT
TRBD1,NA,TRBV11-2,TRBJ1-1,CASSYGTAGEAFF,TGTGCCAGCAGCTACGGGACAGCGGGTGAAGCTTTCTTT
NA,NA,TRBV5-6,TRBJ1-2,CASSSVGGNYGYTF,TGTGCCAGCAGCTCCGTGGGGGGAAACTATGGCTACACCTTC
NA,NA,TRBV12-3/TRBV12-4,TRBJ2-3,CASSWSITSTDTQYF,TGTGCCAGCAGTTGGTCAATCACTAGCACAGATACGCAGTATTTT
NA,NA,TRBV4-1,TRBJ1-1,CASSQVTGAEAFF,TGCGCCAGCAGCCAAGTGACAGGCGCGGAAGCTTTCTTT
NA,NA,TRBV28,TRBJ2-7,CASSFGPGRTADFYEQYF,TGTGCCAGCAGTTTCGGGCCAGGAAGAACGGCGGACTTCTACGAGCAGTACTTC
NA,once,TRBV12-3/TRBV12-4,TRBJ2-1,CASSVSPKDNEQFF,TGTGCCAGCAGTGTCTCACCTAAGGACAATGAGCAGTTCTTC
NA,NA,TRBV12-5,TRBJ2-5,CTLRELKETQYF,TGTACCCTCCGGGAGCTTAAAGAGACCCAGTACTTC
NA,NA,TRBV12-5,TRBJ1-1,CASASFGEGTEAFF,TGTGCTAGTGCCTCATTCGGGGAAGGGACTGAAGCTTTCTTT
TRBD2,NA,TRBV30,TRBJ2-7,CAGSGGRGVEEQYF,TGTGCCGGGAGTGGGGGGAGGGGAGTGGAGGAGCAGTACTTC
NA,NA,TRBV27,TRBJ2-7,CASSFRDTAYEQYF,TGTGCCAGCAGTTTTCGAGACACCGCCTACGAGCAGTACTTC
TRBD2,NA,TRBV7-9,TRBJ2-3,CASSFPLAGGTDTQYF,TGTGCCAGCAGCTTCCCACTAGCGGGAGGCACAGATACGCAGTATTTT
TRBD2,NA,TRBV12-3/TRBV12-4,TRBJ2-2,CASSPAGGPAGELFF,TGTGCCAGCAGCCCCGCGGGGGGGCCGGCCGGGGAGCTGTTTTTT
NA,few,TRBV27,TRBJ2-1,CASSLTDYNEQFF,TGTGCCAGCAGTTTAACGGACTACAATGAGCAGTTCTTC
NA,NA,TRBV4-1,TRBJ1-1,CASSHDPTVTEAFF,TGCGCCAGCAGCCATGATCCTACGGTCACTGAAGCTTTCTTT
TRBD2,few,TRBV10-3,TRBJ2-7,CAISDAGTSDGEQYF,TGTGCCATCAGTGACGCCGGGACTAGCGATGGCGAGCAGTACTTC
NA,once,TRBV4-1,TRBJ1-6,CASSQPVGNSPLHF,TGCGCCAGCAGCCAACCCGTCGGGAATTCACCCCTCCACTTT
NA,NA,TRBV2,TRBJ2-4,CASSGNIQYF,TGTGCCAGCAGTGGAAACATTCAGTACTTC
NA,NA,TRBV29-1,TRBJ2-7,CSVDRGVGEQYF,TGCAGCGTTGATAGGGGGGTGGGGGAGCAGTACTTC
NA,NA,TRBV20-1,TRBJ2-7,CSARQIGQLSYEQYF,TGCAGTGCCCGACAAATAGGACAGCTAAGCTACGAGCAGTACTTC
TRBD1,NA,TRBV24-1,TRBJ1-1,CATSDSGGASFF,TGTGCCACCAGTGATTCAGGGGGCGCCTCCTTCTTT